The clone carrying this T cell receptor beta chain was picked up a small number of times. The protocol was immunoSEQ multiplex PCR, while the TCRdb copy is restricted to in-frame clones and leaves out a portion. The sample shows about 54,000 clones, around 93% of them seen only once. The sample originates from a study of OX40 agonist ivuxolimab in advanced cancers. The CDR3 spans 15 residues. The V end was cut by 4 bases, the J end by 0 bases, with 12 bases between. Germline lookup yields CDR1 SGHVS and CDR2 FQNEAQ. Sequenced here: CD4+ or CD8+ T cells sorted from blood, sampled in a trial of the OX40 agonist ivuxolimab. The clonotype was recovered from an adult with an advanced solid tumor such as melanoma, head and neck, liver or kidney cancer. The V and J genes are TRBV7-8 and TRBJ1-1; the D gene is possibly TRBD1 (5 bases). The CDR3 here is CASSSPLTVNTEAFF. As DNA, the CDR3 is TGTGCCAGCAGCTCACCCTTGACAGTGAACACTGAAGCTTTCTTT.